This record looks at one T cell receptor (beta chain) sequence and its context. Its target is not known. The source of the sample is a study of T-cell reconstitution after alpha-beta-depleted transplantation in children. Study observations and caveats: Diversity and T-cell counts at one year after transplant derived mostly from new T cells. Some patients owed their high day-60 TCRbeta diversity to surviving recipient T cells and thymic progenitors.

Researchers prepared the TCRbeta library using unique molecular identifiers, the study reports. TCRdb used MiXCR to reprocess the PCR reads, holding one entry per CDR3 protein. The table has about 47,000 distinct CDR3 sequences, 50% to 55% seen once; the top ten hold approximately 38%. The clonotype was recovered from a boy under two years old with SCID, due to receive a stem cell transplant. The sample in question was peripheral blood, obtained before TCRalphabeta/CD19-depleted stem cell transplant.

The CDR3 region has the DNA TGCGCCAGCAGCTTCGTGACAGGGGGGGATGAGACCCAGTACTTC. This codes for CASSFVTGGDETQYF. The genes are TRBV5-1 and TRBJ2-5; TRBD1 agrees at 9 bases. Germline trimming cut 2 bases from V and 5 bases from J; bases unmatched to any gene: 7. CDR1 and CDR2 from the germline V gene are SGHRS and YFSETQ. This CDR3 comprises 15 residues.